This entry is about one T cell receptor beta chain. Its matching antigen is unknown. Generated by immunoSEQ multiplex PCR, the TCRdb table keeps only in-frame clones and is missing some. The sample shows fewer than 35,000 clones, more than 55% of them seen only once. This sample is drawn from a study of a mutant IDH1 vaccine in newly diagnosed glioma. This CDR3 contains 15 residues. V dropped 3 bases and J dropped 2 bases, with 8 bases sitting between them. Per the germline V gene, CDR1 is ENHRY and CDR2 is SYGVKD. Time point defined: week 5, during vaccination. Doses of 300 ug of mutant IDH1 20-mer peptide were given with topical imiquimod. Donor tumors were new WHO grade 3 or 4 IDH1-mutant, ATRX-lost astrocytomas. Study results and limitations: There were vaccine-induced immune responses in just under 95% of the patients.

This receptor was identified in a woman between 18 and 30 years old with glioma. This chain links TRBV10-3 with TRBJ1-6; D is undetermined. The sequenced sample was PBMCs, obtained from a glioma patient whose treatment included an IDH1 peptide vaccine. DNA for the CDR3: TGTGCCATCAGTGAATGGGATACCTATAATTCACCCCTCCACTTT. Protein: CAISEWDTYNSPLHF.